Presented here are 5 T cell receptor beta chains from one specimen sequenced in a study of shared clonotypes between healthy human individuals. Positively selected for CCR7, the CD45RO-negative cells used as naive CD8 cells excluded terminally differentiated effector memory CD45RA+ cells. The assay was immunoSEQ multiplex PCR, and TCRdb's table has in-frame clones only and misses some. The sample has around 600,000 clones, 95% to 98% seen once. The sample consisted of naive CD8+ T cells sorted from blood. The receptor set was obtained from a man aged 25-40 years in good health.

The chain couples TRBV15 to TRBJ2-5; possible D gene TRBD2, 6 bases. The germline CDR1 and CDR2 sequences are LNHNV and YYDKDF (reference sequence). The V end lost 7 bases, the J end lost 1 base, and 13 bases lay between the germline ends. The CDR3 spans 14 residues. CDR3: CATKVGRRQETQYF. CDR3 DNA: TGTGCCACCAAGGTCGGGAGACGCCAAGAGACCCAGTACTTC. Full variable domain (rest looked up from reference TRBV15 and TRBJ2-5): DAMVIQNPRYQVTQFGKPVTLSCSQTLNHNVMYWYQQKSSQAPKLLFHYYDKDFNNEADTPDNFQSRRPNTSFCFLDIRSPGLGDTAMYLCATKVGRRQETQYFGPGTRLLVL.

V and J are TRBV7-9 and TRBJ1-1; 7 bases map to TRBD1. CDR3 length: 15 amino acids. V was clipped by 1 base and J by 0 bases; unmatched bases: 2. The germline V gene has CDR1 SEHNR and CDR2 FQNEAQ (reference sequence). The CDR3 DNA sequence: TGTGCCAGCAGCTTAGTCACAGGGGTGAACACTGAAGCTTTCTTT. Its protein product is CASSLVTGVNTEAFF.

The V and J genes are TRBV6-4 and TRBJ2-3, with 11 bases aligning to TRBD2. This CDR3 has 15 residues. Per the germline V gene, CDR1 is MRHNA and CDR2 is SNTAGT. V was clipped by 0 bases and J by 6 bases; unmatched bases: 2. CDR3 amino acids: CASSDSSGRADTQYF. The CDR3 bases are TGTGCCAGCAGTGACTCTAGCGGGAGGGCCGATACGCAGTATTTT.

This chain uses TRBV28 with TRBJ1-5, with 8 positions matching TRBD1. V trimming: 3 bases; J trimming: 6 bases; junction bases outside the gene matches: 7. The CDR3 spans 15 residues. Germline V CDR1 and CDR2: MDHEN, SYDVKM. DNA for the CDR3: TGTGCCAGCAGTTTTGGGACCAGGGGGCCTCAGCCCCAGCATTTT. The encoded protein is CASSFGTRGPQPQHF.

CDR3 sequence reads: CASSYGTSEAFF. CDR3 nucleotides: TGTGCCAGCAGTTACGGGACTTCTGAAGCTTTCTTT. The rearrangement joins TRBV6-5 to TRBJ1-1; TRBD1 might be the D (5 bases). CDR3 length: 12 residues. Germline V CDR1 and CDR2: MNHEY, SVGAGI. Trimming left V 2 bases short and J 6 bases short, with 7 bases between.